Shown below are 26 T cell receptor beta chains from a single sample sequenced in a study of cytomegalovirus exposure and HLA in healthy donors. Primers included in the PCR were 60 Vbeta and 13 Jbeta primers. Clones were read by immunoSEQ multiplex PCR, and TCRdb kept only the in-frame ones, dropping some. The sample includes under 150,000 clones, around 81% of them seen just once. Material for sequencing was PBMCs. All receptors come from a young woman in good health and CMV-seronegative.

The gene calls are TRBV7-9 and TRBJ2-1; D not certain. Germline V gene lookup returns CDR1 SEHNR and CDR2 FQNEAQ (reference sequence). The CDR3 runs to 15 residues. Trimming pared 5 bases from V and 1 base from J, leaving 12 bases between. The DNA of the CDR3 is TGTGCCAGCAGCCCGACCCAGGTTTCCTACAATGAGCAGTTCTTC. Amino acid sequence: CASSPTQVSYNEQFF.

This chain connects TRBV27 to TRBJ2-3; TRBD2 matches at 8 bases. Germline V gene lookup returns CDR1 MNHEY and CDR2 SMNVEV (reference sequence). Trimming cost V 0 bases and J 3 bases; bases outside gene matches: 5. This CDR3 contains 16 residues. The CDR3 here is CASSLSSGGQTDTQYF. The CDR3 region has the DNA TGTGCCAGCAGTTTATCGAGCGGGGGCCAAACAGATACGCAGTATTTT.

The rearrangement joins TRBV6-1 to TRBJ1-5, with D possibly being TRBD1 (5 bases). Germline V gene data show CDR1 as MNHNS and CDR2 as SASEGT. Trimming removed 3 bases at V and 2 bases at J, with 14 bases between. This CDR3 is 16 amino acids long. In DNA form, the CDR3 reads TGTGCCAGCAGTGATAGGCAGGGAGGCGGCAATCAGCCCCAGCATTTT. Translation: CASSDRQGGGNQPQHF.

CDR3 sequence (DNA): TGTGCCAGCAGAGACGGACTAGTCTGCGAGCAGTACTTC. It translates to CASRDGLVCEQYF. The V gene is TRBV6-4, the J gene TRBJ2-7; 7 nucleotides match TRBD2. Germline CDR1 reads MRHNA; CDR2 reads SNTAGT. Germline trimming cut 6 bases from V and 6 bases from J; bases unmatched to any gene: 8. CDR3 length equals 13 residues.

Regarding this clone: The junction shows a germline mismatch at one end, possibly a read error. The chain recombines TRBV7-9 with TRBJ2-3; 12 nucleotides align to TRBD2. The germline gives CDR1 SEHNR, CDR2 FQNEAQ (reference sequence). CDR3 length equals 18 residues. Written as DNA, the CDR3 is TGTTCCAGCAGCTTAGTCTCTAGCGGGAGGGAGGGCACAGATACGCAGTATTTT. It codes for CSSSLVSSGREGTDTQYF.

Only a few counts were recorded for this clone. This chain uses TRBV19 with TRBJ1-1, with 8 bases identical to TRBD1. Germline CDR1 LNHDA, CDR2 SQIVND (reference sequence). Unmatched junction bases numbered 17, after V lost 3 bases and J lost 5 bases. This CDR3 has 18 amino acids. CDR3 sequence reads: CASSIGGTGTSPGTEAFF. CDR3 coding DNA: TGTGCCAGTAGTATTGGGGGGACAGGTACCTCACCGGGGACTGAAGCTTTCTTT.

The V gene is TRBV11-2, the J gene TRBJ2-7; 11 bases are shared with TRBD2. There are 15 residues in the CDR3. Unmatched junction bases numbered 5, after V lost 5 bases and J lost 2 bases. Germline lookup yields CDR1 SGHAT and CDR2 FQNNGV. The CDR3 sequence is CASSIGTSGAYEQYF. DNA for the CDR3: TGTGCCAGCAGCATCGGGACTAGCGGAGCCTACGAGCAGTACTTC.

The chain has TRBV7-9 and TRBJ1-1; D unclear. In germline, CDR1 is SEHNR, CDR2 FQNEAQ (reference sequence). Trimming removed 2 bases from V and 5 bases from J, with 6 bases in between. This CDR3 has 12 amino acids. The CDR3, as DNA: TGTGCCAGCAGCTTACGGGGAACTGAAGCTTTCTTT. Its protein is CASSLRGTEAFF.

The chain has TRBV7-2 and TRBJ2-3; 7 bases map to TRBD2. The CDR3 contains 16 residues. The J segment lost 0 bases and the V segment lost 4 bases, leaving 7 bases of the junction unmatched. The germline CDR1 and CDR2 sequences are SGHTA and FQGNSA. CDR3 DNA sequence: TGTGCCAGCAGCTACTGGACTAGTTCTAGCACAGATACGCAGTATTTT. Its protein is CASSYWTSSSTDTQYF.

The chain carries TRBV7-2 and TRBJ2-1, with unresolved D. CDR1 is SGHTA, CDR2 FQGNSA, per germline. V was trimmed by 5 bases and J by 4 bases, leaving 12 bases between them. The CDR3 length is 14 residues. The CDR3 coding sequence is TGTGCCAGCAGCGCCCACATGACTTACAATGAGCAGTTCTTC. Translating it yields CASSAHMTYNEQFF.

The chain is built from TRBV5-1 and TRBJ2-7; 9 nucleotides align to TRBD1. J lost 5 bases, V lost 7 bases, and 16 bases had no gene match. Per the germline V gene, CDR1 is SGHRS and CDR2 is YFSETQ. This CDR3 has 16 amino acids. CDR3 region: CASGYPRTGVAHEQYF. CDR3 coding DNA: TGCGCCAGCGGCTACCCCCGGACAGGGGTTGCTCACGAGCAGTACTTC.

This chain joins TRBV7-9 and TRBJ1-3; no firm D call. The CDR3 runs to 15 residues. The germline V gene encodes CDR1 SEHNR and CDR2 FQNEAQ (reference sequence). Trimming pared 1 base from V and 0 bases from J, leaving 7 bases between. CDR3 protein: CASSLDSYSGNTIYF. The CDR3 DNA reads as TGTGCCAGCAGCTTAGACAGCTACTCTGGAAACACCATATATTTT.

The chain is built from TRBV10-1 and TRBJ2-1; 8 nucleotides align to TRBD1. This CDR3 is 16 amino acids long. Germline V gene lookup returns CDR1 WNHNN and CDR2 SYGVQD (reference sequence). The V gene end was trimmed by 9 bases and the J gene end by 4 bases; junction bases not matched to a gene: 14. The CDR3 coding sequence is TGCGCCAGGAAATTATCACAGGGGGTCATTTACAATGAGCAGTTCTTC. This codes for CARKLSQGVIYNEQFF.

This clone was recorded a few times. The genes are TRBV5-4 and TRBJ2-7; TRBD2 aligns across 8 bases. This CDR3 has 15 amino acids. The junction had 4 bases not matched to a gene; V was cut back by 1 base and J by 1 base. Germline V gives CDR1 SGHNT, CDR2 YYREEE (reference sequence). The CDR3: CASSLLLAGSYEQYF. DNA for the CDR3: TGTGCCAGCAGCTTGTTGCTAGCGGGTTCCTACGAGCAGTACTTC.

A word on this clone: Other nucleotide sequences in the sample specify the same CDR3. The chain employs TRBV5-4 and TRBJ2-7; 11 bases line up with TRBD2. Germline CDR1 is SGHNT and CDR2 is YYREEE (reference sequence). This CDR3 region has 15 residues. V dropped 5 bases and J dropped 2; count of bases not matched to a gene: 6. CDR3 region: CASSPGTSGTYEQYF. The CDR3 DNA reads as TGTGCCAGCAGTCCCGGGACTAGCGGTACCTACGAGCAGTACTTC.

The chain is built from TRBV7-9 and TRBJ2-7; a possible D gene is TRBD1 (5 bases). V was pared by 5 bases and J by 4 bases, with 12 bases between. CDR1 is SEHNR and CDR2 is FQNEAQ in the germline V gene (reference sequence). The CDR3 covers 13 residues. CDR3 DNA: TGTGCCAGCAGCGACAGTAGGTTTTACGAGCAGTACTTC. As protein: CASSDSRFYEQYF.

V usage is TRBV28 and J usage is TRBJ2-3, with a possible D match to TRBD2 (7 bases). The CDR3 length is 16 residues. With 5 bases removed from V and 3 bases from J, the gap between germline ends came to 18 bases. CDR1 MDHEN and CDR2 SYDVKM come from the germline V gene. Here the CDR3 DNA reads TGTGCCAGCAGTGGGGGGGCGGGAGAATTTACAGATACGCAGTATTTT. Translation: CASSGGAGEFTDTQYF.

V and J are TRBV7-2 and TRBJ2-7; TRBD2 matches 8 bases. Per germline, CDR1 SGHTA and CDR2 FQGNSA. The CDR3 covers 16 residues. Losses at the gene ends were 6 bases for V and 3 bases for J; bases not matched to a gene: 13. The CDR3 loop reads CASRFKGLAGNYEQYF. As DNA, the CDR3 is TGTGCCAGCAGGTTCAAGGGGCTAGCGGGCAACTACGAGCAGTACTTC.

This clone was picked up one time. The chain links TRBV6-1 to TRBJ1-1; tentatively, D is TRBD1 (6 bases). This CDR3 is built from 14 residues. Trimming shortened V by 1 base and J by 1 base, and 7 bases separated the two germline ends. The germline V gene has CDR1 MNHNS and CDR2 SASEGT. CDR3 amino acids: CASSEGTANTEAFF. CDR3 coding DNA: TGTGCCAGCAGTGAAGGGACAGCGAACACTGAAGCTTTCTTT.

About this clone: Sequence at one end of the junction differs from germline and may be a read error. V and J are TRBV7-9 and TRBJ1-5, with D uncertain. This CDR3 comprises 17 residues. Germline loops: CDR1 SEHNR, CDR2 FQNEAQ (reference sequence). CDR3 sequence reads: CSSSLDSLAGRDQPQHF. The CDR3 coding sequence is TGTTCCAGCAGCTTAGATTCCTTGGCCGGGAGGGATCAGCCCCAGCATTTT.

This clone occurred once. This rearrangement joins TRBV15 to TRBJ1-4; 7 nucleotides align to TRBD1. V dropped 2 bases and J dropped 2; count of bases not matched to a gene: 2. There are 15 residues in the CDR3. The germline CDR1 and CDR2 sequences are LNHNV and YYDKDF (reference sequence). The CDR3 DNA reads TGTGCCACCAGCAGATCGGACAGGACTAATGAAAAACTGTTTTTT. Protein: CATSRSDRTNEKLFF.

The V gene is TRBV4-3, the J gene TRBJ2-1, with TRBD2 matching 7 bases. CDR3 length: 14 amino acids. Germline values: CDR1 LGHNA, CDR2 YSLEER. V gave up 0 bases and J gave up 7 bases; unmatched junction bases: 3. The CDR3 bases are TGCGCCAGCAGCCAAGAGACTAGCCTAAATGAGCAGTTCTTC. Residues: CASSQETSLNEQFF.

This chain connects TRBV5-6 to TRBJ2-7, with 8 bases aligning to TRBD1. The CDR3 spans 16 residues. Germline-derived CDR1 and CDR2 are SGHDT and YYEEEE. J was trimmed by 2 bases and V by 4 bases; bases with no gene match: 11. The CDR3 loop is CASSPTPGQAPYEQYF. The DNA for the CDR3 is TGTGCCAGCAGCCCTACACCGGGACAGGCGCCCTACGAGCAGTACTTC.

The chain joins TRBV5-1 to TRBJ2-1, with a possible D match to TRBD1 (6 bases). V was pared by 4 bases and J by 0 bases, with 11 bases between. The germline CDR1 and CDR2 sequences are SGHRS and YFSETQ. This CDR3 contains 15 residues. The CDR3 is CASSGGHSSYNEQFF. For the CDR3, the DNA is TGCGCCAGCAGCGGGGGACATTCCTCCTACAATGAGCAGTTCTTC.

This clone was seen once. The chain links TRBV28 to TRBJ1-2; 8 bases agree with TRBD1. Germline lookup yields CDR1 MDHEN and CDR2 SYDVKM. The V and J ends lost 5 bases and 5 bases, in that order; junction bases with no gene match: 1. The CDR3 totals 12 residues. The CDR3 loop reads CASSRTGYGYTF. As DNA, the CDR3 is TGTGCCAGCAGTCGGACAGGGTATGGCTACACCTTC.

The chain has TRBV9 and TRBJ2-1; TRBD2 agrees at 10 bases. Germline V gene lookup returns CDR1 SGDLS and CDR2 YYNGEE. The J segment lost 7 bases and the V segment lost 0 bases, leaving 1 base of the junction unmatched. The CDR3 is 14 residues long. The DNA of the CDR3 is TGTGCCAGCAGCGTAGCTAGCGGGGGAAATGAGCAGTTCTTC. Encoded protein: CASSVASGGNEQFF.